This T cell receptor beta chain was documented in a study of blood T cell repertoires in COVID-19. About the research overall: Sources were T cells, B-cell-depleted T cells, or PBMCs; the material itself was cDNA or gDNA.

V lost 5 bases to trimming and J lost 2 bases; unmatched junction nucleotides: 6. This CDR3 spans 15 amino acids. Germline V gene lookup returns CDR1 SGHTA and CDR2 FQGNSA. In the authors' methods: Nucleated cell number was recorded as an estimate derived from reference gene primer amplification. The assay was immunoSEQ multiplex PCR, and TCRdb's table has in-frame clones only and misses some. For V, J and clone size, that table is used; D and trimming come from the DNA. The sample holds tens of thousands of clones, more than 90% seen once. This sequence originates from a man in his sixties with acute or convalescent COVID-19. The chain recombines TRBV7-2 with TRBJ2-7; 10 positions match TRBD2. The sample taken for sequencing was peripheral blood. DNA for the CDR3: TGTGCCAGCAGCCCCCGGACTAGCGGTACCTACGAGCAGTACTTC. Translating gives CASSPRTSGTYEQYF.